This T cell receptor beta chain came from a study of T cell responses to AZD1222 COVID-19 vaccine. Data came from immunoSEQ multiplex PCR; TCRdb stores just in-frame clones and leaves some out. The sample has 120,000 to 150,000 clones, roughly nine tenths seen once. The CDR3 is made up of 14 amino acids. Per the germline V gene, CDR1 is SGHDT and CDR2 is YYEEEE. With 1 base removed from V and 7 bases from J, the gap between germline ends came to 9 bases. The genes are TRBV5-6 and TRBJ1-6; tentatively, D is TRBD1 (5 bases). The receptor comes from an adult who received the MenACWY meningococcal vaccine as a control. Sequenced here: peripheral blood, sampled 28 days after the second dose of the MenACWY control vaccine. The CDR3 reads CASSLPGTNSPLHF. CDR3 DNA: TGTGCCAGCAGCTTGCCCGGGACGAATTCACCCCTCCACTTT. The entire variable domain, with the rest obtained from reference TRBV5-6 and TRBJ1-6, is as follows: DAGVTQSPTHLIKTRGQQVTLRCSPKSGHDTVSWYQQALGQGPQFIFQYYEEEERQRGNFPDRFSGHQFPNYSSELNVNALLLGDSALYLCASSLPGTNSPLHFGNGTRLTVT.